The 5 T cell receptor beta chains presented below share a single source sample, sequenced in a study of blood T cells in healthy people across ages. PCR was performed a second time for about 6 to 12 cycles using a sample-barcoded 5' primer and a J-beta primer mix. TCRdb reprocessed the 5' RACE reads with MiXCR, giving one entry per CDR3 protein. The profile shows 600,000 or so distinct CDR3 sequences, under 25% of them singletons. Sequences were obtained from blood. These receptors were obtained from a man between 65 and 80 years old in good health.

The chain's CDR3 is CASSLSPGDTDTQYF. The CDR3 DNA sequence: TGCGCCAGCAGCTTAAGTCCGGGGGACACAGATACGCAGTATTTT. The chain combines TRBV5-1 with TRBJ2-3; D is perhaps TRBD2 (6 bases). CDR3 length equals 15 residues. Per germline, CDR1 SGHRS and CDR2 YFSETQ. V shed 2 bases and J shed 2 bases, with 12 bases lying between them.

This clonotype has just a few counts. The chain recombines TRBV24-1 with TRBJ2-5; the D gene is possibly TRBD1 (5 bases). The J call may be faulty, since TRBJ2-7 better matches the DNA end. This CDR3 is built from 13 residues. Germline V gene data show CDR1 as KGHDR and CDR2 as SFDVKD. CDR3: CATVAGFCDEQYF. The CDR3 bases are TGTGCCACGGTGGCAGGGTTCTGTGACGAGCAGTACTTC.

This clonotype was recorded a few times. The chain is built from TRBV11-2 and TRBJ2-3; 8 nucleotides align to TRBD2. The CDR3 length is 17 residues. After removal of 5 bases from V and 7 bases from J, the junction contained 17 bases not matched to a gene. From germline, CDR1 is SGHAT and CDR2 FQNNGV. In DNA form, the CDR3 reads TGTGCCAGCAGCCCCTTCGGACTAGCAATTCAAGGGTATACGCAGTATTTT. Its translation is CASSPFGLAIQGYTQYF.

The chain carries TRBV5-1 and TRBJ2-3, with 7 nucleotides matching TRBD2. The CDR3 length is 15 residues. Germline CDR1 SGHRS, CDR2 YFSETQ. V lost 0 bases, J lost 3 bases, and 4 bases stayed unmatched. The CDR3 sequence: CASSLEQRGTDTQYF. The DNA for the CDR3 is TGCGCCAGCAGCTTGGAGCAGCGGGGAACAGATACGCAGTATTTT.

This clonotype has a handful of counts. The CDR3 protein is CASSLVGDRQETQYF. In DNA, the CDR3 is TGCGCCAGCAGCTTGGTAGGGGACAGGCAAGAGACCCAGTACTTC. The gene calls are TRBV5-1 and TRBJ2-5; 8 bases map to TRBD1. After removal of 0 bases from V and 2 bases from J, the junction contained 3 bases not matched to a gene. This CDR3 spans 15 amino acids. Germline CDR1 and CDR2: SGHRS and YFSETQ. The complete variable domain, with remaining parts taken from reference TRBV5-1 and TRBJ2-5, reads KAGVTQTPRYLIKTRGQQVTLSCSPISGHRSVSWYQQTPGQGLQFLFEYFSETQRNKGNFPGRFSGRQFSNSRSEMNVSTLELGDSALYLCASSLVGDRQETQYFGPGTRLLVL.